A selection of T cell receptor beta chains follows, all from one sample in a study of regulatory T cells in long-lasting Graves disease. TCRdb analysed the multiplex PCR reads with MiXCR anew, one entry per CDR3 protein. The repertoire holds hundreds of thousands of distinct CDR3 sequences, with less than 25% as singletons. The starting material was peripheral blood mononuclear cells (PBMCs), obtained when the disease was refractory, from a patient treated with antithyroid drugs. Receptors were obtained from a female donor with Graves disease. Both conserved end residues are part of each CDR3. A D gene is named only where the DNA matches it firmly. Clone size is given for some rows only: seen once, a few or many times, or a class if the clone is expanded.

size: many; V: TRBV7-9; D: TRBD2; J: TRBJ2-5; DNA: TGTGCCAGCAGCCCGAGCGGGGGAGGAGAGACCCAGTACTTC; CDR3: CASSPSGGGETQYF
size: -; V: TRBV7-9; D: -; J: TRBJ2-1; DNA: TGTGCCAGCAGCTTACCCCTCGGGAATGAGCAGTTCTTC; CDR3: CASSLPLGNEQFF
size: -; V: TRBV11-2; D: -; J: TRBJ2-1; DNA: TGTGCCAGCAGCTACCTCCGGGATCCGCAGTTCTTC; CDR3: CASSYLRDPQFF
size: -; V: TRBV19; D: TRBD1; J: TRBJ1-1; DNA: TGTGCCAGTAGTCCCGACAGGGTTGAAGCTTTCTTT; CDR3: CASSPDRVEAFF
size: many; V: TRBV20-1; D: TRBD1; J: TRBJ2-4; DNA: TGCAGTGCAATGGACAGGGGAAACATTCAGTACTTC; CDR3: CSAMDRGNIQYF
size: few; V: TRBV13; D: TRBD2; J: TRBJ2-7; DNA: TGTGCCAGCAGCACAAGGACTAGCGGGAGATCCTACGAGCAGTACTTC; CDR3: CASSTRTSGRSYEQYF
size: many; V: TRBV20-1; D: -; J: TRBJ2-7; DNA: TGCAGTGCTAGAAAGAGCGTTACCTACGAGCAGTACTTC; CDR3: CSARKSVTYEQYF
size: many; V: TRBV5-6; D: -; J: TRBJ2-7; DNA: TGTGCCAGCAGCGGGTTGGGGTCCACCTACGAGCAGTACTTC; CDR3: CASSGLGSTYEQYF
size: many; V: TRBV6-1; D: -; J: TRBJ1-5; DNA: TGTGCCAGCAGTGATTGGACCGTGGGTCAGCCCCAGCATTTT; CDR3: CASSDWTVGQPQHF
size: -; V: TRBV14; D: TRBD1; J: TRBJ1-6; DNA: TGTGCCAGCAGCTACACAGGGGGTGGATCACCCCTCCACTTT; CDR3: CASSYTGGGSPLHF
size: many; V: TRBV2; D: -; J: TRBJ2-7; DNA: TGTGCCAGCAGCGTTTGGGGGAGGTACGAGCAGTACTTC; CDR3: CASSVWGRYEQYF
size: many; V: TRBV6-5; D: -; J: TRBJ1-5; DNA: TGTGCCAGCAGTTACAGGGGTGGCAATCAGCCCCAGCATTTT; CDR3: CASSYRGGNQPQHF
size: few; V: TRBV29-1; D: -; J: TRBJ1-2; DNA: TGCAGCGTTGGGAGTCCCGAAGGGTATGGCTACACCTTC; CDR3: CSVGSPEGYGYTF
size: few; V: TRBV29-1; D: -; J: TRBJ1-2; DNA: TGCAGCGTAACAGATAACTATGGCTACACCTTC; CDR3: CSVTDNYGYTF
size: -; V: TRBV2; D: -; J: TRBJ2-5; DNA: TGTGCCAGCAGTTACGAACGGGAGACCCAGTACTTC; CDR3: CASSYERETQYF
size: -; V: TRBV7-9; D: -; J: TRBJ2-1; DNA: TGTGCCAGCAGCGAAGGCCAAGCTAGGAATGAGCAGTTCTTC; CDR3: CASSEGQARNEQFF
size: -; V: TRBV6-5; D: -; J: TRBJ1-1; DNA: TGTGCCAGCAGTTACCCGACGGGGGTACCTTTCTTT; CDR3: CASSYPTGVPFF
size: -; V: TRBV10-3; D: TRBD1; J: TRBJ1-1; DNA: TGTGCCATCAGTGCGGGGACCCAGGGACAGGGGAACACTGAAGCTTTGTTT; CDR3: CAISAGTQGQGNTEALF
size: many; V: TRBV12-5; D: TRBD1; J: TRBJ1-1; DNA: TGTGCTAGTGGCGTACCGGGACAGGGGGCTGGAAAGAACACTGAAGCTTTCTTT; CDR3: CASGVPGQGAGKNTEAFF
size: many; V: TRBV27; D: -; J: TRBJ2-7; DNA: TGTGCCAGCATTGACAGCGGAGGTTACGAGCAGTACTTC; CDR3: CASIDSGGYEQYF
size: -; V: TRBV7-6; D: -; J: TRBJ2-2; DNA: TGTGCCAGCAGCTTAGTCGGGGGACCGGCCGGGGAGCTGTTTTTT; CDR3: CASSLVGGPAGELFF
size: -; V: TRBV2; D: -; J: TRBJ2-1; DNA: TGTGCCAGCAGTGAAGAGGGCTTGTCTCCCTACAATGAGCAGTTCTTC; CDR3: CASSEEGLSPYNEQFF
size: many; V: TRBV27; D: -; J: TRBJ1-1; DNA: TGTGCCAGCAGTATTCAGTTTCCGCCGGACACTGAAGCTTTCTTT; CDR3: CASSIQFPPDTEAFF
size: many; V: TRBV24-1; D: -; J: TRBJ1-2; DNA: TGTGCCACCAGTGATCCAGGGAGGAACGGCTACACCTTC; CDR3: CATSDPGRNGYTF
size: many; V: TRBV5-1; D: TRBD1; J: TRBJ2-2; DNA: TGCGCCAGCAGCTCCCGGGACAGGGGTACCGGGGAGCTGTTTTTT; CDR3: CASSSRDRGTGELFF
size: many; V: TRBV20-1; D: -; J: TRBJ2-7; DNA: TGCAGTGCTAACCCGCCGCCCTTTTCCTACGAGCAGTACTTC; CDR3: CSANPPPFSYEQYF
size: many; V: TRBV28; D: -; J: TRBJ1-2; DNA: TGTGCCAGCAGTTTACCAGTAGGGGCTAACTATGGCTACACCTTC; CDR3: CASSLPVGANYGYTF
size: few; V: TRBV20-1; D: -; J: TRBJ2-7; DNA: TGCAGTGCTAGAGGCGGCGAGCAGTACTTC; CDR3: CSARGGEQYF
size: -; V: TRBV30; D: -; J: TRBJ2-7; DNA: TGTGCCTGGAGTCCGGGCCCAGCCCACGAGCAGTACTTC; CDR3: CAWSPGPAHEQYF
size: -; V: TRBV20-1; D: TRBD1; J: TRBJ1-5; DNA: TGCAGTGCTAGGGCCGGGACAGGGAGCAATCAGCCCCAGCATTTT; CDR3: CSARAGTGSNQPQHF
size: -; V: TRBV12-3/TRBV12-4; D: TRBD1; J: TRBJ2-3; DNA: TGTGCCAGCAGGGGACAGGGGGTCGGAGATACGCAGTATTTT; CDR3: CASRGQGVGDTQYF
size: many; V: TRBV2; D: TRBD2; J: TRBJ2-7; DNA: TGTGCCAGCATTAAAGGGGTAGCGGGAGGGCCGGGAGAGCAGTACTTC; CDR3: CASIKGVAGGPGEQYF
size: few; V: TRBV5-1; D: -; J: TRBJ1-5; DNA: TGCGCCAGCAGCTTGGGGACAGCGCCTCATCAGCCCCAGCATTTT; CDR3: CASSLGTAPHQPQHF
size: many; V: TRBV5-1; D: TRBD1; J: TRBJ1-1; DNA: TGCGCCAGCAGCTCCTCGACAGGGCCTTCTAACACTGAAGCTTTCTTT; CDR3: CASSSSTGPSNTEAFF
size: many; V: TRBV28; D: TRBD1; J: TRBJ2-5; DNA: TGTGCCAGCAGTACCCCGGACAGGGGGGTCTTTGAGACCCAGTACTTC; CDR3: CASSTPDRGVFETQYF
size: many; V: TRBV20-1; D: -; J: TRBJ2-7; DNA: TGCAGTGCTAGTCCACGAGGGAGCTCCTACGAGCAGTACTTC; CDR3: CSASPRGSSYEQYF
size: -; V: TRBV12-3/TRBV12-4; D: TRBD2; J: TRBJ2-1; DNA: TGTGCCAGCAGCCCCAGATCCGGGACTAGTGGTGTCAATGAGCAGTTCTTC; CDR3: CASSPRSGTSGVNEQFF
size: -; V: TRBV6-1; D: TRBD1; J: TRBJ2-3; DNA: TGTGCCAGCAGCCCCCCCCCACAGGGGATCACAGATACGCAGTATTTT; CDR3: CASSPPPQGITDTQYF
size: few; V: TRBV6-5; D: -; J: TRBJ2-7; DNA: TGTGCCAGCAGTTACGCGGGCATAGGGGACTACGAGCAGTACTTC; CDR3: CASSYAGIGDYEQYF
size: -; V: TRBV5-1; D: TRBD2; J: TRBJ2-7; DNA: TGCGCCAGCAGCACGGGGGGTACCCGCGAGCAGTACTTC; CDR3: CASSTGGTREQYF
size: -; V: TRBV20-1; D: -; J: TRBJ1-1; DNA: TGCAGTGCCATAAACCTTTTAGGAATTTTTCAGGGTAGTTGGACTGAAGCTTTCTTT; CDR3: CSAINLLGIFQGSWTEAFF
size: -; V: TRBV6-1; D: -; J: TRBJ1-6; DNA: TGTGCCAGCAGTGACTACTATAATTCACCCCTCCACTTT; CDR3: CASSDYYNSPLHF
size: many; V: TRBV9; D: -; J: TRBJ1-1; DNA: TGTGCCAGCAGCACCCAACCGGGAGGCACTGAAGCTTTCTTT; CDR3: CASSTQPGGTEAFF
size: many; V: TRBV28; D: -; J: TRBJ2-7; DNA: TGTGCCAGCAGTCTCCGTGACGCGGGCGAGCAGTACTTC; CDR3: CASSLRDAGEQYF
size: many; V: TRBV3-1; D: TRBD2; J: TRBJ2-7; DNA: TGTGCCAGCAGCCAAGTATCTGGACTAGCCACCTACGAGCAGTACTTC; CDR3: CASSQVSGLATYEQYF
size: -; V: TRBV5-1; D: TRBD1; J: TRBJ2-7; DNA: TGCGCCAGCAGCATCGGGACAGGGGGCCACGAGCAGTACTTC; CDR3: CASSIGTGGHEQYF
size: few; V: TRBV7-8; D: TRBD2; J: TRBJ2-2; DNA: TGTGCCAGCAGCTTAGAAACACTAGCGGCCAACACCGGGGAGCTGTTTTTT; CDR3: CASSLETLAANTGELFF
size: -; V: TRBV3-1; D: -; J: TRBJ1-6; DNA: TGTGCCAGCAGCCAACAGTTGACAGGCCCTATCATCCTCCACTTT; CDR3: CASSQQLTGPIILHF
size: -; V: TRBV29-1; D: -; J: TRBJ2-6; DNA: TGCAGCGTTACAGGCCCCGAGACGGCCAACGTCCTGACTTTC; CDR3: CSVTGPETANVLTF
size: many; V: TRBV28; D: -; J: TRBJ1-1; DNA: TGTGCCAGCAGTTTACAGGCGAACACTGAAGCTTTCTTT; CDR3: CASSLQANTEAFF
size: -; V: TRBV7-9; D: -; J: TRBJ2-5; DNA: TGTGCCAGCAGCTTAGTGCCAGGGTGGGAGACCCAGTACTTC; CDR3: CASSLVPGWETQYF
size: -; V: TRBV7-6; D: -; J: TRBJ2-1; DNA: TGTGCCAGCAGCTTAGGGGCAGGGGCGCCCTACAATGAGCAGTTCTTC; CDR3: CASSLGAGAPYNEQFF
size: many; V: TRBV28; D: -; J: TRBJ2-6; DNA: TGTGCCAGCAGCACCTTCTCTGGGGCCAACGTCCTGACTTTC; CDR3: CASSTFSGANVLTF
size: few; V: TRBV3-1; D: -; J: TRBJ2-5; DNA: TGTGCCAGCAGCCAAGTCGAGCTAAAAGAGACCCAGTACTTC; CDR3: CASSQVELKETQYF
size: -; V: TRBV20-1; D: TRBD1; J: TRBJ1-1; DNA: TGCAGTGCTTACAGGGGGTGGTGGACTGAAGCTTTCTTT; CDR3: CSAYRGWWTEAFF
size: many; V: TRBV12-3/TRBV12-4; D: TRBD2; J: TRBJ2-5; DNA: TGTGCCAGCAGTTTTGTTTCCGGGAGGGGTTTGGAAGAGACCCAGTACTTC; CDR3: CASSFVSGRGLEETQYF
size: -; V: TRBV11-1; D: -; J: TRBJ2-2; DNA: TGTGCCAGCAGCCGGATGGCCGGGGAGCTGTTTTTT; CDR3: CASSRMAGELFF
size: -; V: TRBV20-1; D: TRBD2; J: TRBJ2-1; DNA: TGCAGTGCCCCACCCGGTAGCGGGAGGTCGGATGAGCAGTTCTTC; CDR3: CSAPPGSGRSDEQFF
size: medium-sized; V: TRBV28; D: -; J: TRBJ2-7; DNA: TGTGCCAGCAGTCGGGGACAACCAGGAGAGCAGTACTTC; CDR3: CASSRGQPGEQYF